The present TCR beta chain was sequenced within a study of radiotherapy plus CTLA-4 blockade in lung cancer (dated by TCRdb to the late 2010s). Background for the entire study: Objective responses were observed in roughly a sixth of enrolled patients, and disease control was achieved in 25% to 35%. Findings and caveats that apply to the study as a whole: TCR clones derived from tumors expanded in peripheral blood after treatment with radiotherapy and ipilimumab. The strongest predictors of response were reported to be early dynamic shifts in blood T cell clones along with a rise in serum interferon-beta following radiation.

The germline V end is reduced by 0 bases and the J end by 3 bases; junction bases left unmatched: 5. The germline V gene specifies SGHRS as CDR1 and YFSETQ as CDR2. Spanning cysteine to phenylalanine, the CDR3 consists of 15 amino acids. Left in the record is the CDR3 DNA by itself, 45 bases read in frame from the first base. Points on this clone: Its binding antigen is unknown. No per-base quality is available; no much larger clone lies one base away.

Receptors were amplified or captured by the immunoSEQ multiplex PCR assay. TCRdb retrieved this table from immuneACCESS and kept in-frame rearrangements only. Not all clones are present; in checked studies, unresolved V genes account for under half, and no reason is known for the remainder. The table for this sample lists around 70,000 clones; around 76% of them were counted only once. The ten largest clones represent approximately 15% of the sample. In this study, focal radiation therapy paired with CTLA-4 blockade (ipilimumab) was tested in patients who had chemo-refractory metastatic non-small-cell lung cancer.

The clonotype originates from a human donor with non-small cell lung cancer whose response to radiotherapy plus ipilimumab could not be evaluated. Some clones in this sample may be carry-over from other donors' samples. The V gene is TRBV5-1 and the J gene is TRBJ2-7; 8 nucleotides in the junction match TRBD1. Sequencing was performed on peripheral blood, taken from a patient treated with radiotherapy plus ipilimumab. The CDR3 reads CASSLGTGSDYEQYF. The sequence in DNA is TGCGCCAGCAGCTTGGGGACAGGGAGCGACTACGAGCAGTACTTC.